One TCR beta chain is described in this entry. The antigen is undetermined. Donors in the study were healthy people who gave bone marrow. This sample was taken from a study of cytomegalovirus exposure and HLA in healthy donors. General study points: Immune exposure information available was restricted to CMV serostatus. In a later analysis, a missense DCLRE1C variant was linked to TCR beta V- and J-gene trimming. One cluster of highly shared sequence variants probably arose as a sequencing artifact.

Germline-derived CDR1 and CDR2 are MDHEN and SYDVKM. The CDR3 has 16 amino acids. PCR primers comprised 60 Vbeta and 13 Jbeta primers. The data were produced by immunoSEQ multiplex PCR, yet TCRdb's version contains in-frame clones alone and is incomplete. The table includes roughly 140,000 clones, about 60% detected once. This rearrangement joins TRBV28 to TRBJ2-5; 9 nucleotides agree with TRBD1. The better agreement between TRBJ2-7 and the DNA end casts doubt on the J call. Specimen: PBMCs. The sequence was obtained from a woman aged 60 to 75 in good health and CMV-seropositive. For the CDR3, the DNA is TGTGCCAGCAGTTTCCACAGGGGGCGCATGAGATACGAGCAGTACTTC. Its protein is CASSFHRGRMRYEQYF.